The 3 T cell receptor beta chains below all came from one sample that was sequenced in a study of cytomegalovirus exposure and HLA in healthy donors. The PCR had 60 Vbeta and 13 Jbeta primers. TCRdb keeps only in-frame clones here, not all; method: immunoSEQ multiplex PCR. Counted here are approximately 150,000 clones, roughly 76% occurring once; the ten biggest clones make up roughly 2%. Source material: PBMCs. The receptors come from a human donor in good health.

J is TRBJ2-1 and V is TRBV9; D gene unclear. The V end was cut by 0 bases, the J end by 8 bases, with 6 bases between. CDR3 size: 12 residues. Germline V lookup: CDR1 SGDLS, CDR2 YYNGEE. CDR3 amino acids: CASSVGADEQFF. For the CDR3, the DNA is TGTGCCAGCAGCGTAGGGGCTGATGAGCAGTTCTTC.

The chain uses TRBV19 and TRBJ1-1, with a possible D match to TRBD1 (5 bases). V was trimmed by 7 bases and J by 8 bases, leaving 17 bases between them. Germline V gene data show CDR1 as LNHDA and CDR2 as SQIVND (reference sequence). There are 13 residues in the CDR3. The CDR3 protein is CASITQWTREAFF. Written as DNA, the CDR3 is TGTGCCAGTATTACCCAGTGGACACGGGAAGCTTTCTTT. Looking up the rest from reference TRBV19 and TRBJ1-1 gives the full variable domain: DGGITQSPKYLFRKEGQNVTLSCEQNLNHDAMYWYRQDPGQGLRLIYYSQIVNDFQKGDIAEGYSVSREKKESFPLTVTSAQKNPTAFYLCASITQWTREAFFGQGTRLTVV.

This chain links TRBV5-1 with TRBJ1-1; maybe TRBD1 (6 bases). Trimming removed 4 bases at V and 1 base at J, with 14 bases between. From germline, CDR1 is SGHRS and CDR2 YFSETQ. The CDR3 spans 15 residues. CDR3 in amino acids: CASSLEGVQNTEAFF. As DNA, the CDR3 is TGCGCCAGCAGCCTAGAGGGGGTGCAGAACACTGAAGCTTTCTTT.